The subject of this entry is one TCR beta chain. Its target is unknown. Donors in the study were healthy people who gave bone marrow. Unrecorded immune exposures were likely, despite nominal health at sampling. This entry is derived from a study of cytomegalovirus exposure and HLA in healthy donors. Study results and caveats: In a later analysis, specific HLA alleles were associated with approximately 16,000 TCR beta sequences at a 0.05 false discovery rate.

A multiplex PCR was run with 60 Vbeta primers and 13 Jbeta primers. Generated by immunoSEQ multiplex PCR, the TCRdb table keeps only in-frame clones and is missing some. The sample lists 200,000 or so clones, about four fifths occurring once. The source of this sequence is a woman under 40 in good health and CMV-seropositive. What was sequenced was PBMCs.

CDR3 sequence (DNA): TGTGCCAGCAGCTTAGGAGTCTTCACAGATACGCAGTATTTT. The encoded protein is CASSLGVFTDTQYF. The genes are TRBV11-2 and TRBJ2-3; D remains unclear. The germline CDR1 and CDR2 sequences are SGHAT and FQNNGV. This CDR3 is built from 14 residues. Trimming stripped 1 base from V and 2 bases from J, with 7 bases between. Looking up the rest from reference TRBV11-2 and TRBJ2-3 gives the full variable domain: EAGVAQSPRYKIIEKRQSVAFWCNPISGHATLYWYQQILGQGPKLLIQFQNNGVVDDSQLPKDRFSAERLKGVDSTLKIQPAKLEDSAVYLCASSLGVFTDTQYFGPGTRLTVL.